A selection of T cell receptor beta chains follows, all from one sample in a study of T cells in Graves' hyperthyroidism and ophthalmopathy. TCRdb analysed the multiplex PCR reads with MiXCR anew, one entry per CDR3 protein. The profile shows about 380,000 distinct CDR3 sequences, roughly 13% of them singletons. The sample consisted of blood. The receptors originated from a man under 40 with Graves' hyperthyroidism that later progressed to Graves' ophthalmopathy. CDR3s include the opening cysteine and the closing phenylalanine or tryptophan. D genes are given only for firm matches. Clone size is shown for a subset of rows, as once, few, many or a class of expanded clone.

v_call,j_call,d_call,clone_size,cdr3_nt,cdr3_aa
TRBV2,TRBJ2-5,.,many,TGTGCCAGCAAACCGGCCGAGGGGGGAAGGCAAGAGACCCAGTACTTC,CASKPAEGGRQETQYF
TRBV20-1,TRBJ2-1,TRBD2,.,TGCAGTGCGGCCCCGGGGGGGCCTTCCTACAATGAGCAGTTCTTC,CSAAPGGPSYNEQFF
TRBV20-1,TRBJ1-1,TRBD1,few,TGCAGAGCGGACAGGGATAGCACTGAAGCTTTCTTT,CRADRDSTEAFF
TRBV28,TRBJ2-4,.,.,TGTGCCAGCAATGTTGGGGGAGTGGGGGGTTTGGACATTCAGTACTTC,CASNVGGVGGLDIQYF
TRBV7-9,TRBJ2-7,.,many,TGTGCCAGCAGCGTTACAGGGAACGAGCAGTACTTC,CASSVTGNEQYF
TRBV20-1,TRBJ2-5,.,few,TGCAGTGCTAGTAGGGGACACCAAGAGACCCAGTACTTC,CSASRGHQETQYF
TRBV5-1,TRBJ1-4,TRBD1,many,TGCGCCAGCAGCGAGGGGGCAGCTAATGAAAAACTGTTTTTT,CASSEGAANEKLFF
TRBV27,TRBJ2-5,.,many,TGTGCCAGCTCTCAGGGGGAGGGGGGGCTCCTTGGGGAGACCCAGTACTTC,CASSQGEGGLLGETQYF
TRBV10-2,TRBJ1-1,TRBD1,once,TGCGCCAGCAGTGATGGGCAGGGGGACACTGAAGCTTTCTTT,CASSDGQGDTEAFF
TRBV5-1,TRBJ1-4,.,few,TGCGCCAGCAGCCCGAGGTCGGGGACTAATGAAAAACTGTTTTTT,CASSPRSGTNEKLFF
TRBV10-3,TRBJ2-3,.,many,TGTGCCATCAGTGAAGGCGGAACTAGCACAGATACGCAGTATTTT,CAISEGGTSTDTQYF
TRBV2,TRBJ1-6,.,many,TGTGCCAGCAGTGAAGCGACTACATATAATTCACCCCTCCACTTT,CASSEATTYNSPLHF
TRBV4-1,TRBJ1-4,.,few,TGCGCCAGCAGCCAACCCCCTGGGGTGATTGAAAAACTGTTTTTT,CASSQPPGVIEKLFF
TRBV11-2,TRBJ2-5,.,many,TGTGCCAGCAGCTTATTGGTAAACCAAGAGACCCAGTACTTC,CASSLLVNQETQYF
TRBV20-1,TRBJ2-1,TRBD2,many,TGCAGTGCTAGAATAGCAGGACTAGCGTTCCACAATGAGCAGTTCTTC,CSARIAGLAFHNEQFF
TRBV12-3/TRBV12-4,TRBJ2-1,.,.,TGTGCCAGCAGTTTTGAGGGTTCCTACGTCGGGTCCTACAATGAGCAGTTCTTC,CASSFEGSYVGSYNEQFF
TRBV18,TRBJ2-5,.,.,TGTGCCAGCTCACCACCCGAAGGGACGGAGACCCAGTACTTC,CASSPPEGTETQYF
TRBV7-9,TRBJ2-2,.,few,TGTGCCAGCGGGATCACCGGGGAGCTGTTTTTT,CASGITGELFF
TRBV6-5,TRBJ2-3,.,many,TGTGCCAGCAGTTACACCGGGACATTAGTAGATACGCAGTATTTT,CASSYTGTLVDTQYF
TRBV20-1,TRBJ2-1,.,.,TGCAGTGCTGGAATTTCTTGCCGGGGGCCCCAGGATGAGCAGTTCTTC,CSAGISCRGPQDEQFF
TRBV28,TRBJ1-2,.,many,TGTGCCAGCAGGGTCAATGGTGGCTACACCTTC,CASRVNGGYTF
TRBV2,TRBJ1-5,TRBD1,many,TGTGCCAGCAGGGCAGGGGGTCAGCCCCAGCATTTT,CASRAGGQPQHF
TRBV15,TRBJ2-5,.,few,TGTGCCACCAGCAGTGCTACGGGGGTTCCGCAAGAGACCCAGTACTTC,CATSSATGVPQETQYF
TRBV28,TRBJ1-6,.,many,TGTGCCAGCAGTTCGACAAACTCACCCCTCCACTTT,CASSSTNSPLHF
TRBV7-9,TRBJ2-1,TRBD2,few,TGTGCCGGCACCTTAGCGGGGGAATCCTACAATGAGCAGTTCTTC,CAGTLAGESYNEQFF
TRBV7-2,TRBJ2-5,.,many,TGTGCCAGCAGCACCCAGGCTGAGACCCAGTACTTC,CASSTQAETQYF
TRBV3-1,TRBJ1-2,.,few,TGTGCCAGCAGCCAATTCGCCTGGGCCACGGGCTATGGCTACACCTTC,CASSQFAWATGYGYTF
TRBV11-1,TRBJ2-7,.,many,TGTGCCAGCAGCCATAACCGGGGGTACGAGCAGTACTTC,CASSHNRGYEQYF
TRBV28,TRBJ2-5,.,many,TGTGCCAGCAGTTTATGGGCGGCGAACGACCAAGAGACCCAGTACTTC,CASSLWAANDQETQYF
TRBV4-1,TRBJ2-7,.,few,TGCGCCAGCAGCCCCAAGGAAAGGGCGCCCTACGAGCAGTACTTC,CASSPKERAPYEQYF
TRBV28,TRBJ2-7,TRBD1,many,TGTGCCAGCACCGAGACAGGGGTTGACGAGCAGTACTTC,CASTETGVDEQYF
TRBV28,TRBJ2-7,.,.,TGTGCCAGCAGTTACTCCTACGGGACCTACGAGCAGTACTTC,CASSYSYGTYEQYF
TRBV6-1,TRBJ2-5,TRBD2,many,TGTGCCAGCAGTCTCGGGCGGGCCGTCGGGGGGGAGACCCAGTACTTC,CASSLGRAVGGETQYF
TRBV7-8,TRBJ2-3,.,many,TGTGCCAGCAGCCCACCGAGGTCAGATACGCAGTATTTT,CASSPPRSDTQYF
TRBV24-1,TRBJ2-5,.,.,TGTGCCACCAGTCGAACGCCCCAGGGTAGTAGTAAGACCCAGTACTTC,CATSRTPQGSSKTQYF
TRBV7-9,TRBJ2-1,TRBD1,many,TGTGCCAGCAGCTTAAGGGGACAGGATCTAAATGAGCAGTTCTTC,CASSLRGQDLNEQFF
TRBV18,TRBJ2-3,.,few,TGTGCCAGCTCACCGGACTCAGCAGATACGCAGTATTTT,CASSPDSADTQYF
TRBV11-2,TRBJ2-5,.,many,TGTGCCAGCAGCTCCCTCCAACTGGGGCAAGAGACCCAGTACTTC,CASSSLQLGQETQYF
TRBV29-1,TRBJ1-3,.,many,TGCAGCGTTGTGGGGAAGGCTGGAAACACCATATATTTT,CSVVGKAGNTIYF